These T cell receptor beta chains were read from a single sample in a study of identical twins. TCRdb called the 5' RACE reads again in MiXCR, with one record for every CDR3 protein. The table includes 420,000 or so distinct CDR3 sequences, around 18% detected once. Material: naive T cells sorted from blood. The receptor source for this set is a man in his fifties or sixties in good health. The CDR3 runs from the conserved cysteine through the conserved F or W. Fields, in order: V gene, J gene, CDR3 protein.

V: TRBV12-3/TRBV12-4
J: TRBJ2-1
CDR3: CASSTSREQFF

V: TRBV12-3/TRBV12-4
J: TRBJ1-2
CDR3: CANKIRGGGYTF

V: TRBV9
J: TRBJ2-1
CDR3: CASSGGLNNNEQFF

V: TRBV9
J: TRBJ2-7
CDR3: CASSVGSWGEQYF

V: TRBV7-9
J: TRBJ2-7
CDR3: CASSLGPTMYF

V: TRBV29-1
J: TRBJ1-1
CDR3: CSVAQSGGTEAFF

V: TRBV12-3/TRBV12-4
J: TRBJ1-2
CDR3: CASSFPGYGYTF

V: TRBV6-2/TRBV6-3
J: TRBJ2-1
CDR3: CASSSSGSWYNEQFF

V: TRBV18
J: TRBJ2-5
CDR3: CASSPTGQGAKETQYF

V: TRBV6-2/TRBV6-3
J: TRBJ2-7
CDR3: CAALPRQGSYEQYF

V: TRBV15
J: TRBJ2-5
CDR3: CATSRPSGIETQYF

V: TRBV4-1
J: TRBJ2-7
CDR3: CASSPNRDLGTYEQYF

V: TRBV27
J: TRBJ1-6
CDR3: CASSYITVRGSLNSPLHF

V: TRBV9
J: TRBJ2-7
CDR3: CASSVGTSGSYEQYF

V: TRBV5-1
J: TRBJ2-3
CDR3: CASSLALAGAADTQYF

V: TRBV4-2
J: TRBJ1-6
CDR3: CASSQAGYGSPLHF

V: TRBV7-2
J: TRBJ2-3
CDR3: CASSFSGRVGTDTQYF

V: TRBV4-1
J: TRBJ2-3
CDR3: CASSQDQVRRTQYF

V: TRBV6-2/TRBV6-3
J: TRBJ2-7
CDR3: CASSRQGFPYEQYF

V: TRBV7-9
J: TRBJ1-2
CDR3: CASSATGMVGYTF

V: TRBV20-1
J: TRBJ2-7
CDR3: CSARVADYEQYF

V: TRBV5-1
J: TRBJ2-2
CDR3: CASSLGVPGELFF

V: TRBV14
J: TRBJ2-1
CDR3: CASSQEWDRGNNEQFF

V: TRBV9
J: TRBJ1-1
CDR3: CASSVVGGNTEAFF

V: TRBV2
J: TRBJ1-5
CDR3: CASRNRASNQPQHF

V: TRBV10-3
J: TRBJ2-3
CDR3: CAISDLAEVTDTQYF

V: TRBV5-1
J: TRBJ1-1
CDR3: CASSLDGRRAFF

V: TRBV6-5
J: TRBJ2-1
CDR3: CASSYGLAFYNEQFF

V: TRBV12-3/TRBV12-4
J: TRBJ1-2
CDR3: CASSGQYGYTF

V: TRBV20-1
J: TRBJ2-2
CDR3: CSARDRGVTGELFF

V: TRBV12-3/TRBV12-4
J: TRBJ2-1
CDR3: CASSFSTYEQFF

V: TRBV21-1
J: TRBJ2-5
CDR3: CASSKAHRQGPRETQYF

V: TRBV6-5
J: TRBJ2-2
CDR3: CASSWGGRGTGELFF

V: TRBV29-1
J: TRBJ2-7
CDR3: CSVDLRDRGFHEQYF

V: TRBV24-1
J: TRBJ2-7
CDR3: CATSARSGNYEQYF

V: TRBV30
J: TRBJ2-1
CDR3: CAWSVSGLAFF